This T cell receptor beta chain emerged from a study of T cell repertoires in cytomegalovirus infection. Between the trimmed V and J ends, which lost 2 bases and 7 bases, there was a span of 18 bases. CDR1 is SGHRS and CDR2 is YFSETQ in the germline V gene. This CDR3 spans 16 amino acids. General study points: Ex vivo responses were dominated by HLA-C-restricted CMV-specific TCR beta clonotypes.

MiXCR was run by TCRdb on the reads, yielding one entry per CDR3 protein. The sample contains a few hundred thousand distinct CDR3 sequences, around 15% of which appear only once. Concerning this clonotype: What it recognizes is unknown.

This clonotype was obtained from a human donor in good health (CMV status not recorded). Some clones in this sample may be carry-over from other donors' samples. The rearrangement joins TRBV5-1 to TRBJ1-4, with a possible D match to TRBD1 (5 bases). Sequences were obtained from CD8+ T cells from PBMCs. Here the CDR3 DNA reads TGCGCCAGCAGCTTAACGGAGCTCGGGGGTGGTGAAAAACTGTTTTTT. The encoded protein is CASSLTELGGGEKLFF.